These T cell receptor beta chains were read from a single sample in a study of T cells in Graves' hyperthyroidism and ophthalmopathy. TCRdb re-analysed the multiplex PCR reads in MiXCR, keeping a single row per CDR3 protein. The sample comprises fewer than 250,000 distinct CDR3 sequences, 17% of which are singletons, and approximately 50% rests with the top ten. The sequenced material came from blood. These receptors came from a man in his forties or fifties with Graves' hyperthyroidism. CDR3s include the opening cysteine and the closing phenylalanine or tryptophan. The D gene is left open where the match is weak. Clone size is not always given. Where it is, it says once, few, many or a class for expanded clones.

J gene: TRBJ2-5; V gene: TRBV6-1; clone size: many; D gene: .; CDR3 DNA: TGTGCCAGCAGTTGGAGGGCGCACGAGACCCAGTACTTC; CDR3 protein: CASSWRAHETQYF
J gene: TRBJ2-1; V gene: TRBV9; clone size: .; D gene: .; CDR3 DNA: TGTGCCAGCAGCTCAGCCGTGGAGTTGAATGAGCAGTTCTTC; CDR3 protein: CASSSAVELNEQFF
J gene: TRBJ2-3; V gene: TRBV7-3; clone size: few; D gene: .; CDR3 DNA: TGTGCCAGCAGCCTCCGCCACCCCACAGATACGCAGTATTTT; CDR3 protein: CASSLRHPTDTQYF
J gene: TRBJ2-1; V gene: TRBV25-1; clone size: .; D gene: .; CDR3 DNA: TGTGCCAGCAGTGAAGTCGGGGGCGCGGGGCTAGCGGAGTACAATGAGCAGTTCTTC; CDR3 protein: CASSEVGGAGLAEYNEQFF
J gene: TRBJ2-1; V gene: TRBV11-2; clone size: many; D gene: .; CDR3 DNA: TGTGCCAGCAGCCCTGCGCACAATGAGCAGTTCTTC; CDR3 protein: CASSPAHNEQFF
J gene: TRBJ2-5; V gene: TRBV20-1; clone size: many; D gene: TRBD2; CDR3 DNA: TGCAGTGCCCTAAGCGGGGTACAAGAGACCCAGTACTTC; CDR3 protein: CSALSGVQETQYF
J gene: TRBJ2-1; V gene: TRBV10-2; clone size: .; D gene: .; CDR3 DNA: TGCGCCAGCAGTGAGTCTATGGGTTTTAAAAATGAGCAGTTCTTC; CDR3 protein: CASSESMGFKNEQFF
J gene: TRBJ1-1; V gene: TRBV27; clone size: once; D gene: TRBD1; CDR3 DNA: TGTGCCAGCAGCCCAGGGGGCGCCTACACTGAAGCTTTCTTT; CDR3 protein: CASSPGGAYTEAFF
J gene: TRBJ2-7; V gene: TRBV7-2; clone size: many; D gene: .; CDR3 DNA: TGTGCCAGCAGCTCCGACCTGAGCGAGCAGTACTTC; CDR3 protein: CASSSDLSEQYF
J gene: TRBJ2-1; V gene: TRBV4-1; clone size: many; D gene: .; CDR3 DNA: TGCGCCAGCAGCCAATCCAAGACAGATAGCTCCTACAATGAGCAGTTCTTC; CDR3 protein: CASSQSKTDSSYNEQFF
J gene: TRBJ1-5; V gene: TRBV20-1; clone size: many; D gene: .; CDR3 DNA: TGCAGTGCTAGAGGCGGGGAGGGACAGCCCCAGCATTTT; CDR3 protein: CSARGGEGQPQHF
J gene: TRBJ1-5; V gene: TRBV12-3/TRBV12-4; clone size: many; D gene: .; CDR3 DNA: TGTGCCAGCAGTAGGGGGTTCTACAGTCAGCCCCAGCATTTT; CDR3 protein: CASSRGFYSQPQHF
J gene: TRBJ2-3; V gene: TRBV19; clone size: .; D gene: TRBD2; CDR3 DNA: TGTGCCAGTAGTCTAGCGGGCACGAGCACAGATACGCAGTATTTT; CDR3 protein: CASSLAGTSTDTQYF
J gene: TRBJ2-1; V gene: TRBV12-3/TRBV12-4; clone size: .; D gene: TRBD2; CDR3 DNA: TGTGCCAGCAGTTTAGGCGGGAGGCGATACAATGAGCAGTTCTTC; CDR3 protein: CASSLGGRRYNEQFF
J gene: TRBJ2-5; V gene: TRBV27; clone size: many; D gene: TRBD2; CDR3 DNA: TGTGCCAGCAGTCCTCTAGCGGGAGGTTTGGAGACCCAGTACTTC; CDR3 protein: CASSPLAGGLETQYF
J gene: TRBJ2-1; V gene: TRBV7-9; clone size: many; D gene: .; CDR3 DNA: TGTGCCAGCAGCTCCTTTTCCGAGGGGGCCTACAATGAGCAGTTCTTC; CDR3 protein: CASSSFSEGAYNEQFF
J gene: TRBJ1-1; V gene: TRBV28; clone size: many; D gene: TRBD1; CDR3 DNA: TGTGCCAGCAGTTTTGACAGGGAATACACTGAAGCTTTCTTT; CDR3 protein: CASSFDREYTEAFF
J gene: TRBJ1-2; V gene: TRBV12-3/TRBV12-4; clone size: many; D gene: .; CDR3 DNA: TGTGCCAGCAGTTTCCAGGGAACGGACTATGGCTACACCTTC; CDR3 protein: CASSFQGTDYGYTF
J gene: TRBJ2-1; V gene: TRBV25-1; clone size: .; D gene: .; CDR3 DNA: TGTGCCAGCAGTCGTCTCCCGGGGGCAAAGGGGGGGAATGAGCAGTTCTTC; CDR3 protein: CASSRLPGAKGGNEQFF
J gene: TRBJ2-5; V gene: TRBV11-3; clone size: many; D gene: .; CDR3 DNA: TGTGCCAGCAGCTTCGGTCAGCAAGAGACCCAGTACTTC; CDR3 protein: CASSFGQQETQYF
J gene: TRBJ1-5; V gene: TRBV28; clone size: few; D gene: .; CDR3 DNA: TGTGCCAGCAGTCCCGGACATGGTCAGCCCCAGCATTTT; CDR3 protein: CASSPGHGQPQHF
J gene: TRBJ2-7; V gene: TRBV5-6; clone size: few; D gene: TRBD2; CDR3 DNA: TGTGCCAGCAGCTGGGGACTAGCGGGGATTTACGAGCAGTACTTC; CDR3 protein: CASSWGLAGIYEQYF
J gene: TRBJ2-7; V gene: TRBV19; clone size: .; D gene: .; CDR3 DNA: TGTGCCAGTAGTACTGGACGCCACTCCTACGAGCAGTACTTC; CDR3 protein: CASSTGRHSYEQYF
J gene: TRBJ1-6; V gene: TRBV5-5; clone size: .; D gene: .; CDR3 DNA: TGTGCCAGCAGCCGCCAGGGTTCACCCCTCCACTTT; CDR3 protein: CASSRQGSPLHF
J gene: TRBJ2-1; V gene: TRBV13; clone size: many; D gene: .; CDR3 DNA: TGTGCCAGCAGCTTAGGACTAGAGGGTGAGCAGTTCTTC; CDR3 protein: CASSLGLEGEQFF
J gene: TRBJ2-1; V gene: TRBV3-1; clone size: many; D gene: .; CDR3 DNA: TGTGCCAGCAGAGGCACCCAGGGTGAGCAGTTCTTC; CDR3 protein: CASRGTQGEQFF
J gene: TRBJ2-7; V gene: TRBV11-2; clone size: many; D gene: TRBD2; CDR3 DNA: TGTGCCAGCAGCTTAGAAGCGGGAGTGGGCGAGCAGTACTTC; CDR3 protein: CASSLEAGVGEQYF
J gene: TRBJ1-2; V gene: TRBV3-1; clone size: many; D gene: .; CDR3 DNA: TGTGCCAGCAGCCCCACGGGGGCAGCTAACTATGGCTACACCTTC; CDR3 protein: CASSPTGAANYGYTF
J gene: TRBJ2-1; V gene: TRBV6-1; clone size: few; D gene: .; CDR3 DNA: TGTGCCAGCAGTGTAACAGGGAGGGTAATAGAGCAGTTCTTC; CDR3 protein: CASSVTGRVIEQFF
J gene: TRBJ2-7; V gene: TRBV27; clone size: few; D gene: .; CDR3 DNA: TGTGCCAGCAGCCGCCGGGGGCCCACTGGAACCTACGAGCAGTACTTC; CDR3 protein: CASSRRGPTGTYEQYF
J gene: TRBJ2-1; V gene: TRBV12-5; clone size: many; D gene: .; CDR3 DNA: TGTGCTAGTGGTTTGGTGGTTAGCCGAAACTACAATGAGCAGTTCTTC; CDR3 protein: CASGLVVSRNYNEQFF
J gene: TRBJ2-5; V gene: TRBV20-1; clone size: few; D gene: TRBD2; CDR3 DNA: TGCAGTGCTAGAGATCCGGGACTAGCGGGACAAGAGACCCAGTACTTC; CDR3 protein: CSARDPGLAGQETQYF
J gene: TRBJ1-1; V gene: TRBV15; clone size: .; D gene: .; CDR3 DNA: TGTGCCACCAGCAGAGAGGGGGTGGTGAACACTGAAGCTTTCTTT; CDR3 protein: CATSREGVVNTEAFF
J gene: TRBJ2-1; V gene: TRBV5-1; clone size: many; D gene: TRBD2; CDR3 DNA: TGCGCCAGCAGCCCGACTAGCGGAGCAGCCTACAATGAGCAGTTCTTC; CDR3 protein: CASSPTSGAAYNEQFF
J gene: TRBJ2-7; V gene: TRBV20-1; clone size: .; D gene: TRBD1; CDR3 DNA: TGCAGTGCTAGAGATTGGGGGACAGGGGGCTCCTACGAGCAGTACTTC; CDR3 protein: CSARDWGTGGSYEQYF
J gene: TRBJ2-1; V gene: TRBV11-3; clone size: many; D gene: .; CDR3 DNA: TGTGCCAGCAGCGGACCCAGGACGGACAATGAGCAGTTCTTC; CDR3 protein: CASSGPRTDNEQFF
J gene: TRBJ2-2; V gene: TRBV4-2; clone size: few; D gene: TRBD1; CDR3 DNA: TGTGCCAGCAGCCAAGTCACAGGGGCCTCGATCGCCGGGGAGCTGTTTTTT; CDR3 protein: CASSQVTGASIAGELFF
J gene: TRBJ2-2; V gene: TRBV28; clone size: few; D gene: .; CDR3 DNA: TGTGCCAGCAGTTTATGGGCAGGGGGGTCTGGCGGGGAGCTGTTTTTT; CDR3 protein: CASSLWAGGSGGELFF
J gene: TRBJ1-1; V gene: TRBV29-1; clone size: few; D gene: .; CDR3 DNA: TGCAGCGTCACAGTGATCCTGAACACTGAAGCTTTCTTT; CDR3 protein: CSVTVILNTEAFF
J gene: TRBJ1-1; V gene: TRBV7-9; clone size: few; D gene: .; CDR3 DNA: TGTGCCAGCAGCCCAAGGGGGGGCGAGAACACTGAAGCTTTCTTT; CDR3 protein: CASSPRGGENTEAFF
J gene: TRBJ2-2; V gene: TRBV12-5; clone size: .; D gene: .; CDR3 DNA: TGTGCTAGTGGTTTGGTACGGCAGGGGAAGAACGGGGAGCTGTTTTTT; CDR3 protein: CASGLVRQGKNGELFF
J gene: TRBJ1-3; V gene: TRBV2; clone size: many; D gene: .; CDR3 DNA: TGTGCCAGCAGTCCGGAGAGCTCTGGAAACACCATATATTTT; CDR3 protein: CASSPESSGNTIYF
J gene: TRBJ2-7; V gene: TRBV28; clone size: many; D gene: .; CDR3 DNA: TGTGCCAGCAGTTTCTCACCGAACGAGCAGTACTTC; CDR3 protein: CASSFSPNEQYF
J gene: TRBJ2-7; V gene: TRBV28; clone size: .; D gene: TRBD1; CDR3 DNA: TGTGCCAGCAGGCCCGACAGGGAATTGGACGAGCAGTACTTC; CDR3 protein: CASRPDRELDEQYF
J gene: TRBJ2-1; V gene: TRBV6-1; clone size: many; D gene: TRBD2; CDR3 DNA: TGTGCCAGCAGTAGACTAGCCGGTGAGCAGTTCTTC; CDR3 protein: CASSRLAGEQFF
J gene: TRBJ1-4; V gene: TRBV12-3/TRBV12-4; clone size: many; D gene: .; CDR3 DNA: TGTGCCAGCACCTGGGGGTCCACCGGAAAACTGTTTTTT; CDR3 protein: CASTWGSTGKLFF
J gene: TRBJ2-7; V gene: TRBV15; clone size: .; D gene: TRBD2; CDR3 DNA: TGTGCCACCAGCGGAGGGACTAGCGGAACCTACGAGCAGTACTTC; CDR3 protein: CATSGGTSGTYEQYF
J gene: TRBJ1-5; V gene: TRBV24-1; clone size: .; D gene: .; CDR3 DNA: TGTGCCACCAGTGTTGGGGGGTATCAGCCCCAGCATTTT; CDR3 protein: CATSVGGYQPQHF
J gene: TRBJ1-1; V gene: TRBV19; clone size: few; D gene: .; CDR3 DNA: TGTGCCAGTAGTATAAGGGGGAACACTGAAGCTTTCTTT; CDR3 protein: CASSIRGNTEAFF
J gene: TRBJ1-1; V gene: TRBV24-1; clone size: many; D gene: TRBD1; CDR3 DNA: TGTGCCACCAGTGACACAGGGGTGAACACTGAAGCTTTCTTT; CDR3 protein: CATSDTGVNTEAFF
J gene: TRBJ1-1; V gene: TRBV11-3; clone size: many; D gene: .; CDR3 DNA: TGTGCCAGCAGCTTGGAGGGCCGGACAGTGAACACTGAAGCTTTCTTT; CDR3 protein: CASSLEGRTVNTEAFF
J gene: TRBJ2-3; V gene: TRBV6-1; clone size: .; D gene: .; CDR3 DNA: TGTGCCACCACGGAGCTAACAGATACGCAGTATTTT; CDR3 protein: CATTELTDTQYF
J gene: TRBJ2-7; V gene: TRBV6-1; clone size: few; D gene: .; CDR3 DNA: TGTGCCAGCAGTGAAGGTTCAGGGGTCTTGTACGAGCAGTACTTC; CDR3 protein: CASSEGSGVLYEQYF